This T cell receptor beta chain was sequenced for a study of PD-1 blockade in classical Hodgkin lymphoma. Time point noted: cycle 4 day 1 (C4D1), after more than five weeks of nivolumab. Every patient relapsed after autologous stem cell transplantation, and brentuximab vedotin exposure varied. The table came from immunoSEQ multiplex PCR; TCRdb's copy has only in-frame clones and leaves some out. Here the sample spans roughly 40,000 clones, roughly 78% being singletons. General study points: Reported baseline diversity: healthy donors highest, relapsed/refractory patients lowest. Complete responders possessed baseline diversity comparable to newly diagnosed patients. Factors driving the repertoire differences, possibly disease activity or prior therapy, remain undefined.

Regarding this clone: What it recognizes is unknown.

This receptor was obtained from a human donor with classical Hodgkin lymphoma. The specimen was peripheral blood mononuclear cells (PBMCs), collected before the fourth cycle of nivolumab.

This CDR3 reads CASSQEGSGRVDYGYTF. The CDR3 region has the DNA TGCGCCAGCAGCCAAGAGGGGAGCGGCAGGGTTGACTATGGCTACACCTTC. V and J are TRBV4-3 and TRBJ1-2, with a tentative D call TRBD1 (5 bases). The length of the CDR3 is 17 residues. Germline values: CDR1 LGHNA, CDR2 YSLEER. V lost 0 bases and J lost 3, with 17 bases in between.